The 17 T cell receptor beta chains below were found in one sample sequenced in a study of blood T cell repertoires in COVID-19. Data came from immunoSEQ multiplex PCR; TCRdb stores just in-frame clones and leaves some out. Of some 210,000 clones detected, 84% appear once; the ten largest clones hold 4.5% to 5.5%. Material: peripheral blood. The receptors come from a woman aged 65 to 85 with active or convalescent COVID-19.

This chain connects TRBV28 to TRBJ2-6, with D possibly TRBD2 on 5 matching bases. This CDR3 contains 17 residues. The V gene's germline CDR1 is MDHEN and CDR2 SYDVKM. Trimming cost V 4 bases and J 0 bases, with 13 bases left between them. The CDR3 protein is CASSSTTIPSGANVLTF. The CDR3 bases are TGTGCCAGCAGTTCGACGACTATACCCTCTGGGGCCAACGTCCTGACTTTC.

The chain joins TRBV5-1 to TRBJ2-1, with 7 bases fitting TRBD1. Germline CDR1 and CDR2: SGHRS and YFSETQ. There are 16 residues in the CDR3. V gave up 3 bases and J gave up 7 bases; unmatched junction bases: 13. CDR3 coding DNA: TGCGCCAGCAGCTCGCTTCAGACAGGGCTGGTAAATGAGCAGTTCTTC. Protein product: CASSSLQTGLVNEQFF.

This rearrangement joins TRBV4-1 to TRBJ2-5; D is possibly TRBD2 (6 bases). The CDR3 has 14 residues. Trimming stripped 1 base from V and 7 bases from J, with 13 bases between. Per the germline V gene, CDR1 is MGHRA and CDR2 is YSYEKL. The CDR3 nucleotides read TGCGCCAGCAGCCAAGTACCCAAGGGAGGGACCCAGTACTTC. Translating it yields CASSQVPKGGTQYF.

This chain uses TRBV6-2 or TRBV6-3 with TRBJ1-1; unclear D gene. The CDR3 sequence is 18 residues long. Trimming left V 2 bases short and J 1 base short, with 20 bases between. Germline CDR1 MNHEY, CDR2 SVGEGT. CDR3: CASSYPLGEGMGNTEAFF. CDR3 coding DNA: TGTGCCAGCAGTTACCCCCTGGGAGAAGGGATGGGGAACACTGAAGCTTTCTTT.

This chain links TRBV29-1 with TRBJ2-1; tentative D call: TRBD2 (8 bases). V was pared by 4 bases and J by 6 bases, with 16 bases between. CDR1 SQVTM and CDR2 ANQGSEA come from the germline V gene. The CDR3 runs 14 residues. CDR3 sequence (DNA): TGCAGCGTTGGACAGGGAACTAGCGGCAATGAGCAGTTCTTC. Translated, it gives CSVGQGTSGNEQFF.

The chain carries TRBV6-4 and TRBJ1-6; D is possibly TRBD1 (5 bases). Germline V CDR1 and CDR2: MRHNA, SNTAGT. The V end lost 6 bases, the J end lost 5 bases, and 11 bases lay between the germline ends. CDR3 length: 14 amino acids. The CDR3 region is CASSRETDNSPLHF. The CDR3 region has the DNA TGTGCCAGCAGCCGCGAGACAGATAATTCACCCCTCCACTTT.

The chain combines TRBV7-8 with TRBJ1-2; 7 bases line up with TRBD1. With V trimmed by 1 base and J by 4 bases, 6 bases remained unmatched. CDR1 is SGHVS and CDR2 is FQNEAQ in the germline V gene. CDR3 size: 15 residues. The CDR3 DNA reads as TGTGCCAGCAGCTTAGGGACAGGCCGATCCTATGGCTACACCTTC. Protein product: CASSLGTGRSYGYTF.

This sequence joins TRBV6-5 and TRBJ2-7; the D gene is possibly TRBD1 (8 bases). The germline V and J ends were trimmed by 5 bases and 4 bases, with 15 bases remaining between them. Germline CDR1 and CDR2: MNHEY and SVGAGI. The CDR3 contains 14 residues. DNA of the CDR3: TGTGCCAGCAGTAACCACAGGGGGGGGTACGAGCAGTACTTC. As protein: CASSNHRGGYEQYF.

The chain recombines TRBV12-2 with TRBJ1-6. TRBV12-2 is a pseudogene segment. CDR3 length: 17 amino acids. CDR3: CASRLGAGLRTNSPLHF. The CDR3 DNA is TGTGCAAGTCGCTTAGGGGCGGGCCTCCGAACCAATTCACCCCTCCACTTT.

The chain joins TRBV21-1 to TRBJ1-1. TRBV21-1 represents a pseudogene. This CDR3 comprises 13 residues. The CDR3 loop is CASSKSRNTEAFF. The CDR3 DNA is TGTGCCAGCAGCAAATCGAGGAACACTGAAGCTTTCTTT.

This clone showed up just a few times. The chain has TRBV28 and TRBJ1-6; 9 nucleotides align to TRBD1. The J segment lost 9 bases and the V segment lost 7 bases, leaving 10 bases of the junction unmatched. Germline V CDR1 and CDR2: MDHEN, SYDVKM. This CDR3 comprises 15 residues. CDR3 residues: CASILQGAYGSPLHF. For the CDR3, the DNA is TGTGCCAGCATCCTACAGGGGGCGTACGGTTCACCCCTCCACTTT.

This clone was seen many times. The chain uses TRBV5-1 and TRBJ1-1; D is unclear. The V gene's germline CDR1 is SGHRS and CDR2 YFSETQ. The CDR3 extends over 16 amino acids. With 0 bases removed from V and 6 bases from J, the gap between germline ends came to 18 bases. This CDR3 reads CASSLGGTLAGAEAFF. The DNA of the CDR3 is TGCGCCAGCAGCTTGGGCGGAACCCTAGCAGGAGCTGAAGCTTTCTTT.

This chain uses TRBV3-1 (or the pseudogene TRBV3-2) with TRBJ1-1; perhaps TRBD1 as D (6 bases). Trimming cost V 4 bases and J 3 bases, with 12 bases left between them. Per the germline V gene, CDR1 is LGHDT and CDR2 is YNNKEL (reference sequence). The CDR3 runs to 14 residues. The CDR3 DNA reads TGTGCCAGCAGCCCTTATAGACAGGACACTGAAGCTTTCTTT. It yields the protein CASSPYRQDTEAFF.

The V and J genes are TRBV5-1 and TRBJ2-7; 11 positions match TRBD2. CDR1 and CDR2 (germline): SGHRS, YFSETQ. CDR3 length equals 15 residues. V was clipped by 5 bases and J by 0 bases; unmatched bases: 4. In DNA form, the CDR3 reads TGCGCCAGCAGTTTTACTAGCGGGAGCTCCTACGAGCAGTACTTC. Protein sequence: CASSFTSGSSYEQYF.

This sequence joins TRBV25-1 and TRBJ1-1, with D unclear. Trimming stripped 3 bases from V and 8 bases from J, with 13 bases between. This CDR3 region has 13 residues. Germline loops: CDR1 MGHDK, CDR2 SYGVNS. Written as DNA, the CDR3 is TGTGCCAGCAGTGATCCCTACGGGGTAGAAGCTTTCTTT. It encodes CASSDPYGVEAFF.

This chain links TRBV28 with TRBJ2-7; TRBD1 matches at 10 bases. V dropped 8 bases and J dropped 1; count of bases not matched to a gene: 8. The CDR3 has 15 amino acids. From germline, CDR1 is MDHEN and CDR2 SYDVKM. In nucleotides, the CDR3 is TGTGCCAGCCTGACAGGGGGCATTAGGTCCTACGAGCAGTACTTC. This sequence encodes CASLTGGIRSYEQYF.

The chain carries TRBV27 and TRBJ2-7; a possible D gene is TRBD1 (6 bases). Germline CDR1 MNHEY, CDR2 SMNVEV (reference sequence). V was clipped by 3 bases and J by 3 bases, with 9 bases between them. The CDR3 spans 13 residues. CDR3 DNA sequence: TGTGCCAGCAGTTTCGGACAGAGCTACGAGCAGTACTTC. As protein: CASSFGQSYEQYF.